This T cell receptor beta chain was sequenced for a study of tumor-infiltrating lymphocytes in localized non-small cell lung cancer. Study-level findings and limits: No T-cell fraction difference was seen between IM1 and IM2 tumors.

Remarks on this clone: The antigen remains unidentified.

CDR3 size: 14 residues. From germline, CDR1 is ENHRY and CDR2 SYGVKD. Trimming pared 6 bases from V and 4 bases from J, leaving 13 bases between. Some clones are missing from TCRdb's copy, which holds only in-frame ones; the method was immunoSEQ multiplex PCR. The repertoire holds around 9,900 clones, with around 85% as singletons. The material sequenced was uninvolved lung tissue not adjacent to the tumor. The receptor was isolated from a human donor with non-small cell lung cancer. The V gene is TRBV10-3, the J gene TRBJ2-1; D uncertain. The DNA of the CDR3 is TGTGCCATCAGATACAGTTCCGTGTACAATGAGCAGTTCTTC. Amino acids: CAIRYSSVYNEQFF.